The 24 T cell receptor beta chains reported below all come from one sample, sequenced in a study of CD8 T cells in ankylosing spondylitis. TCRdb re-called the 5' RACE reads through MiXCR, storing one row per CDR3 protein. The table lists roughly 230,000 distinct CDR3 sequences, roughly 18% of them singletons. Sequencing input: blood, either unsorted or a sorted T cell fraction (not recorded which). Receptors were obtained from a male donor with ankylosing spondylitis or in good health (not recorded which).

The chain is built from TRBV4-2 and TRBJ2-7; 12 bases fit TRBD2. The V and J ends lost 2 bases and 4 bases, in that order; junction bases with no gene match: 3. Germline V gene sequence: CDR1 LGHNA, CDR2 YNFKEQ. The CDR3 is 15 residues long. CDR3 DNA: TGTGCCAGCAGCCAACTAGCGGGAGGGAAGTACGAGCAGTACTTC. It codes for CASSQLAGGKYEQYF.

The chain combines TRBV7-3 with TRBJ2-1, with 7 bases identical to TRBD2. The V segment lost 4 bases and the J segment 7 bases; nucleotides outside the gene matches: 10. Germline V gene lookup returns CDR1 SGHTA and CDR2 FQGTGA. The CDR3 loop spans 15 amino acids. The CDR3 nucleotides are TGTGCCAGCAGCTCCGTAGCGGGTGAATCGAATGAGCAGTTCTTC. As protein: CASSSVAGESNEQFF. The variable domain in full, completed from reference TRBV7-3 and TRBJ2-1, reads GAGVSQTPSNKVTEKGKYVELRCDPISGHTALYWYRQSLGQGPEFLIYFQGTGAADDSGLPNDRFFAVRPEGSVSTLKIQRTERGDSAVYLCASSSVAGESNEQFFGPGTRLTVL.

In its sample, this clonotype was seen a few times. The chain employs TRBV5-5 and TRBJ1-5; 7 positions agree with TRBD1. Germline V gene sequence: CDR1 SGHKS, CDR2 YYEKEE (reference sequence). CDR3 length: 15 amino acids. Trimming removed 4 bases from V and 1 base from J; junction bases left unmatched: 5. This CDR3 reads CASSGGQASNQPQHF. CDR3 coding DNA: TGTGCCAGCAGCGGAGGACAGGCCAGCAATCAGCCCCAGCATTTT.

The sample holds many counts of this clonotype. The chain uses TRBV15 and TRBJ2-1; 8 bases line up with TRBD1. This CDR3 has 15 amino acids. Per the germline V gene, CDR1 is LNHNV and CDR2 is YYDKDF (reference sequence). J was trimmed by 4 bases and V by 3 bases; bases with no gene match: 5. The CDR3 reads CATSSPGQVYNEQFF. CDR3 nucleotides: TGTGCCACCAGCAGCCCGGGACAGGTGTACAATGAGCAGTTCTTC.

Ten or more counts support this clonotype. This chain connects TRBV4-1 to TRBJ2-2; 8 bases are a match to TRBD2. In germline, CDR1 is MGHRA, CDR2 YSYEKL. The V segment lost 0 bases and the J segment 3 bases; nucleotides outside the gene matches: 3. This CDR3 is built from 16 residues. This CDR3 reads CASSQELAAYTGELFF. Here the CDR3 DNA reads TGCGCCAGCAGCCAAGAACTAGCGGCTTACACCGGGGAGCTGTTTTTT.

This clonotype was seen a handful of times. The genes are TRBV12-3 or TRBV12-4 and TRBJ2-7; D perhaps matches TRBD2 (6 bases). The V and J ends lost 6 bases and 3 bases respectively, with 18 bases between them. This CDR3 comprises 15 residues. The CDR3 is CASSIDGTYDYEQYF. CDR3 nucleotides: TGTGCCAGCAGCATAGACGGGACTTATGACTACGAGCAGTACTTC.

This clonotype was recorded a few times. This chain links TRBV14 with TRBJ1-6, with 7 bases matching TRBD1. The junction had 5 bases not matched to a gene; V was cut back by 0 bases and J by 3 bases. Germline V gene data show CDR1 as SGHDN and CDR2 as FVKESK. The CDR3 contains 17 residues. The CDR3 DNA reads as TGTGCCAGCAGCCAAGAGACAGGGTACCTCTATAATTCACCCCTCCACTTT. It is translated as CASSQETGYLYNSPLHF.

The V and J genes are TRBV5-1 and TRBJ1-1; TRBD1 aligns across 11 bases. V trimming: 4 bases; J trimming: 3 bases; junction bases outside the gene matches: 5. Germline CDR1 SGHRS, CDR2 YFSETQ. CDR3 length equals 15 residues. CDR3 loop: CASSPGQGVDTEAFF. Here the CDR3 DNA reads TGCGCCAGCAGCCCGGGACAGGGGGTCGACACTGAAGCTTTCTTT.

This clonotype showed up just a few times. This chain joins TRBV14 and TRBJ2-5, with D perhaps matching TRBD1 (5 bases). Deletions cut 2 bases from V and 1 base from J, with 8 bases between. Germline CDR1 reads SGHDN; CDR2 reads FVKESK. The CDR3 length is 14 residues. This chain's CDR3 is CASSQWTLQETQYF. CDR3 in DNA: TGTGCCAGCAGCCAATGGACACTCCAAGAGACCCAGTACTTC. Looking up the rest from reference TRBV14 and TRBJ2-5 gives the full variable domain: EAGVTQFPSHSVIEKGQTVTLRCDPISGHDNLYWYRRVMGKEIKFLLHFVKESKQDESGMPNNRFLAERTGGTYSTLKVQPAELEDSGVYFCASSQWTLQETQYFGPGTRLLVL.

The chain carries TRBV29-1 and TRBJ2-7, with D perhaps TRBD1 (6 bases). This CDR3 contains 14 residues. Trimming removed 2 bases at V and 7 bases at J, with 18 bases between. Germline V CDR1 and CDR2: SQVTM, ANQGSEA. This CDR3 reads CSVEKGTLGVEQYF. Here the CDR3 DNA reads TGCAGCGTTGAAAAGGGGACACTAGGCGTAGAGCAGTACTTC.

This clonotype was detected many times. A read error may account for a junction end that differs from germline. The chain carries TRBV12-3 or TRBV12-4 and TRBJ2-1; D is undetermined. The CDR3 extends over 11 amino acids. CDR3 bases: TGCGCCAGCAGCTTAGGGCATGAGCAGTTCTTC. It yields the protein CASSLGHEQFF.

This clonotype showed up just a few times. V gene TRBV4-3 combines with J gene TRBJ2-3; 7 bases are shared with TRBD2. Germline V gives CDR1 LGHNA, CDR2 YSLEER. Trimming cost V 0 bases and J 0 bases; bases outside gene matches: 15. This CDR3 spans 20 amino acids. The CDR3 DNA is TGCGCCAGCAGCCAAGATCTGGCTAGCGGTCTAATGTCTAGCACAGATACGCAGTATTTT. Translation gives CASSQDLASGLMSSTDTQYF.

The V call is TRBV12-3 or TRBV12-4, the J call TRBJ2-1; 9 bases fit TRBD1. The junction had 9 bases not matched to a gene; V was cut back by 5 bases and J by 7 bases. There are 15 residues in the CDR3. CDR3 residues: CASSPRDRAWNEQFF. CDR3 bases: TGTGCCAGCAGTCCCCGGGACAGGGCGTGGAATGAGCAGTTCTTC.

The chain links TRBV6-1 to TRBJ1-2; D is unclear. Trimming stripped 4 bases from V and 3 bases from J, with 9 bases between. This CDR3 is built from 13 residues. Germline values: CDR1 MNHNS, CDR2 SASEGT. This chain's CDR3 is CASSGGLYYGYTF. The CDR3 nucleotides read TGTGCCAGCAGTGGCGGACTCTACTATGGCTACACCTTC.

This clonotype occurred a few times. The chain links TRBV12-3 or TRBV12-4 to TRBJ2-7; D gene ambiguous. V was clipped by 3 bases and J by 6 bases, with 9 bases between them. The CDR3 extends over 12 amino acids. The CDR3 is CASSFEDGEQYF. In DNA form, the CDR3 reads TGTGCCAGCAGTTTCGAGGACGGCGAGCAGTACTTC.

The sample holds many counts of this clonotype. The chain joins TRBV5-1 to TRBJ2-2; possible D gene TRBD2, 5 bases. Trimming took 3 bases from V and 2 from J, leaving 11 bases between them. CDR3 length equals 15 residues. Germline lookup yields CDR1 SGHRS and CDR2 YFSETQ. The CDR3, as DNA: TGCGCCAGCAGCTCGAAGGCTAGCAACACCGGGGAGCTGTTTTTT. Protein sequence: CASSSKASNTGELFF.

This clonotype was recorded a few times. The CDR3 sequence: CSAGGVAGTDTQYF. In DNA, the CDR3 is TGCAGCGCCGGGGGCGTCGCTGGCACAGATACGCAGTATTTT. V gene TRBV29-1 combines with J gene TRBJ2-3; tentatively, D is TRBD1 or TRBD2 (6 bases each). Germline lookup yields CDR1 SQVTM and CDR2 ANQGSEA. V dropped 7 bases and J dropped 1 base, with 15 bases sitting between them. CDR3 length equals 14 residues.

This chain uses TRBV5-1 with TRBJ2-1; D is possibly TRBD2 (6 bases). Trimming cost V 7 bases and J 10 bases, with 18 bases left between them. Germline V gives CDR1 SGHRS, CDR2 YFSETQ. This CDR3 is 13 amino acids long. The CDR3 is CASARTWREEQFF. DNA of the CDR3: TGCGCCAGCGCCAGAACCTGGAGGGAGGAGCAGTTCTTC. The full variable domain, completed using reference TRBV5-1 and TRBJ2-1, is KAGVTQTPRYLIKTRGQQVTLSCSPISGHRSVSWYQQTPGQGLQFLFEYFSETQRNKGNFPGRFSGRQFSNSRSEMNVSTLELGDSALYLCASARTWREEQFFGPGTRLTVL.

This clonotype was detected only a few times. The V call is TRBV5-1, the J call TRBJ2-1; D not certain. Germline lookup yields CDR1 SGHRS and CDR2 YFSETQ. The CDR3 is 13 residues long. Trimming stripped 2 bases from V and 8 bases from J, with 11 bases between. The CDR3 spells CASSLGDFYEQFF. DNA for the CDR3: TGCGCCAGCAGCTTAGGCGACTTCTATGAGCAGTTCTTC.

This clonotype occurred once. The chain recombines TRBV5-1 with TRBJ2-7; 7 bases are a match to TRBD1. This CDR3 comprises 16 residues. Germline V gene data show CDR1 as SGHRS and CDR2 as YFSETQ. The ends lost 4 bases at V and 4 bases at J; junction bases unmatched: 14. Written as DNA, the CDR3 is TGCGCCAGCAGCGGAGCTTCGAGGGACAGCTCTTACGAGCAGTACTTC. It is translated as CASSGASRDSSYEQYF.

In DNA form, the CDR3 reads TGTGCCAGCAGTTTCGGGACAGGGACGGCCGGGGAGCTGTTTTTT. Its translation: CASSFGTGTAGELFF. The chain has TRBV27 and TRBJ2-2; TRBD1 matches at 9 bases. The CDR3 runs 15 residues. CDR1 is MNHEY, CDR2 SMNVEV, per germline (reference sequence). Losses at the gene ends were 3 bases for V and 6 bases for J; bases not matched to a gene: 5.

This clonotype has just a few counts. The chain combines TRBV6-1 with TRBJ2-7, with 7 bases aligning to TRBD1. This CDR3 is built from 15 residues. Unmatched junction bases numbered 10, after V lost 6 bases and J lost 2 bases. CDR1 and CDR2 (germline): MNHNS, SASEGT. CDR3 sequence (DNA): TGTGCCAGCAGCTCAATTACAGGGGTAACCTACGAGCAGTACTTC. Protein product: CASSSITGVTYEQYF.

The genes are TRBV27 and TRBJ2-3; 8 bases are shared with TRBD2. Germline CDR1 and CDR2: MNHEY and SMNVEV (reference sequence). The V and J ends lost 5 bases and 0 bases, in that order; junction bases with no gene match: 7. The length of the CDR3 is 16 residues. CDR3: CASSLHGGASTDTQYF. The CDR3 DNA reads as TGTGCCAGCAGTCTACACGGGGGGGCTAGCACAGATACGCAGTATTTT.

V gene TRBV12-3 or TRBV12-4 combines with J gene TRBJ2-3, with 7 positions matching TRBD2. This CDR3 has 12 amino acids. The J segment lost 8 bases and the V segment lost 3 bases, leaving 2 bases of the junction unmatched. CDR3 nucleotide sequence: TGTGCCAGCAGTTTTGGGGAGGGTACGCAGTATTTT. Translated, it gives CASSFGEGTQYF.